This T cell receptor beta chain was observed in a study of blood T cells in healthy people across ages. Trimming at V came to 4 bases and at J to 1 base, leaving 7 bases not matched to a gene. Germline V gives CDR1 MGHRA, CDR2 YSYEKL. The CDR3 has 16 amino acids. Total RNA was isolated from each sample in quantities of at least 5 micrograms. It was with a sample-barcoded 5' primer and a J-beta primer mix that a second PCR of roughly 7 to 12 cycles was run. Using its own MiXCR run on the 5' RACE reads, TCRdb lists one record per CDR3 protein. The repertoire consists of around 990,000 distinct CDR3 sequences, with 25% occurring once and the leading ten covering less than 0.85%. This clonotype was found a few times. These same data were also listed under a study on T cells of mothers and their children. That paper states: With unrelated pairs as the comparison, related mother-child pairs had a slightly higher overlap that was not significant.

Sequencing used blood. V is TRBV4-1 and J is TRBJ2-4; TRBD1 matches at 7 bases. The source is a girl aged 2 to 9 in good health. This CDR3 is CASSRDSALAKNIQYF. The CDR3 bases are TGCGCCAGCAGCCGGGACAGCGCCTTGGCCAAAAACATTCAGTACTTC.